The 19 T cell receptor beta chains below were found in one sample sequenced in a study of blood T cell repertoires in COVID-19. Data came from immunoSEQ multiplex PCR; TCRdb stores just in-frame clones and leaves some out. The profile covers some 150,000 clones, with roughly 88% appearing a single time and around 0.63% taken by the ten largest. Input material: peripheral blood. Every receptor here comes from a man aged 55-75 years with COVID-19, enrolled during active disease.

The rearrangement joins TRBV28 to TRBJ2-2; D may be TRBD2 (5 bases). This CDR3 region has 13 residues. Trimming left V 6 bases short and J 0 bases short, with 5 bases between. Germline-derived CDR1 and CDR2 are MDHEN and SYDVKM. The CDR3 spells CASRLANTGELFF. In DNA form, the CDR3 reads TGTGCCAGCAGACTAGCGAACACCGGGGAGCTGTTTTTT. Supplemented by reference TRBV28 and TRBJ2-2, the full variable domain reads DVKVTQSSRYLVKRTGEKVFLECVQDMDHENMFWYRQDPGLGLRLIYFSYDVKMKEKGDIPEGYSVSREKKERFSLILESASTNQTSMYLCASRLANTGELFFGEGSRLTVL.

This clone has a single count. The chain is built from TRBV6-2 or TRBV6-3 and TRBJ1-1, with TRBD1 identical over 8 bases. Germline V lookup: CDR1 MNHEY, CDR2 SVGEGT. The CDR3 sequence is 16 residues long. The trim removed 5 bases at V and 6 bases at J, leaving 14 bases unmatched. CDR3 sequence: CASSRFDRGGRSEAFF. CDR3 DNA: TGTGCCAGCAGTCGATTTGACAGGGGAGGAAGATCTGAAGCTTTCTTT.

This clone was seen just once. The chain couples TRBV7-9 to TRBJ2-3; possible D gene TRBD2, 5 bases. The CDR3 has 14 residues. The germline V gene encodes CDR1 SEHNR and CDR2 FQNEAQ (reference sequence). V was pared by 10 bases and J by 4 bases, with 18 bases between. CDR3 region: CATTPLASADTQYF. The CDR3 DNA follows: TGTGCCACCACCCCTCTAGCTTCCGCAGATACGCAGTATTTT.

This clone was found once. The chain is built from TRBV6-5 and TRBJ1-2; no clear D. The CDR3 totals 13 residues. Germline CDR1 reads MNHEY; CDR2 reads SVGAGI. The V end lost 7 bases, the J end lost 4 bases, and 13 bases lay between the germline ends. CDR3 in amino acids: CASKAGDAYGYTF. The DNA for the CDR3 is TGTGCCAGCAAGGCAGGTGATGCCTATGGCTACACCTTC.

This chain connects TRBV7-8 to TRBJ2-2; tentative D call: TRBD2 (5 bases). Germline lookup yields CDR1 SGHVS and CDR2 FQNEAQ. V was clipped by 8 bases and J by 1 base, with 17 bases between them. The CDR3 contains 16 residues. The CDR3 DNA is TGTGCCAGCTCTTCTTCTGAGAGCGGGAACACCGGGGAGCTGTTTTTT. It encodes CASSSSESGNTGELFF.

V is TRBV18 and J is TRBJ2-1; 10 positions agree with TRBD2. V gave up 0 bases and J gave up 5 bases; unmatched junction bases: 7. CDR1 and CDR2 (germline): KGHSH, LQKENI. The CDR3 runs 17 residues. The CDR3 nucleotides are TGTGCCAGCTCACCACCGTCTAGCGGGAGTGGTAACAATGAGCAGTTCTTC. It is translated as CASSPPSSGSGNNEQFF.

J is TRBJ1-3 and V is TRBV19; no clear D gene. Germline V CDR1 and CDR2: LNHDA, SQIVND (reference sequence). The germline V and J ends were trimmed by 0 bases and 0 bases, with 15 bases remaining between them. The CDR3 sequence is 18 residues long. CDR3 DNA sequence: TGTGCCAGTAGTATAGACTCCTCACCCCTATACTCTGGAAACACCATATATTTT. The encoded protein is CASSIDSSPLYSGNTIYF.

The rearrangement links TRBV27 to TRBJ1-2; TRBD1 aligns across 10 bases. Unmatched junction bases numbered 5, after V lost 4 bases and J lost 3 bases. Germline CDR1 and CDR2: MNHEY and SMNVEV (reference sequence). The CDR3 totals 15 residues. CDR3 sequence (DNA): TGTGCCAGCAGTTCCGCTGGGACAGGGGACTATGGCTACACCTTC. Amino acid sequence: CASSSAGTGDYGYTF.

This clone came up once. In DNA form, the CDR3 reads TGTGCCAGCAGTGAGGGACAGGGTCTTTATTATGGCTACACCTTC. It yields the protein CASSEGQGLYYGYTF. The chain combines TRBV6-1 with TRBJ1-2; 9 bases fit TRBD1. V shed 3 bases and J 5 bases; nucleotides not matched to a gene: 7. The germline CDR1 and CDR2 sequences are MNHNS and SASEGT. The CDR3 loop spans 15 amino acids.

J is TRBJ2-2 and V is TRBV4-1, with TRBD2 matching over 7 bases. V dropped 4 bases and J dropped 0; count of bases not matched to a gene: 8. The length of the CDR3 is 17 residues. Per the germline V gene, CDR1 is MGHRA and CDR2 is YSYEKL. CDR3 in DNA: TGCGCCAGCAGCCTCGATTCTGGGGGGGCGAACACCGGGGAGCTGTTTTTT. Protein sequence: CASSLDSGGANTGELFF.

The chain links TRBV2 to TRBJ2-2; D remains unclear. Between the trimmed V and J ends, which lost 7 bases and 1 base, there was a span of 10 bases. CDR1 is SNHLY, CDR2 FYNNEI, per germline. The length of the CDR3 is 14 residues. The CDR3 spells CASNGGMNTGELFF. The CDR3, as DNA: TGTGCCAGCAACGGCGGCATGAACACCGGGGAGCTGTTTTTT. Complete variable domain (other parts from reference TRBV2 and TRBJ2-2): EPEVTQTPSHQVTQMGQEVILRCVPISNHLYFYWYRQILGQKVEFLVSFYNNEISEKSEIFDDQFSVERPDGSNFTLKIRSTKLEDSAMYFCASNGGMNTGELFFGEGSRLTVL.

The chain combines TRBV7-8 with TRBJ1-2; D is possibly TRBD1 (6 bases). There are 14 residues in the CDR3. V was trimmed by 5 bases and J by 6 bases, leaving 16 bases between them. Germline-derived CDR1 and CDR2 are SGHVS and FQNEAQ. The CDR3: CASSPGQFFNGYTF. As DNA, the CDR3 is TGTGCCAGCAGCCCAGGACAGTTTTTTAATGGCTACACCTTC.

CDR3 nucleotides: TGTGCCAGCCAGGCGGGACCGAGGGGGACCCAGTACTTC. The encoded protein is CASQAGPRGTQYF. This chain joins TRBV2 and TRBJ2-5; maybe TRBD2 (6 bases). The CDR3 totals 13 residues. Trimming took 8 bases from V and 7 from J, leaving 17 bases between them. From germline, CDR1 is SNHLY and CDR2 FYNNEI.

The V call is TRBV19, the J call TRBJ2-1, with D maybe TRBD2 (5 bases). Germline CDR1 reads LNHDA; CDR2 reads SQIVND (reference sequence). The CDR3 runs to 16 residues. V was clipped by 0 bases and J by 2 bases, with 11 bases between them. CDR3 DNA sequence: TGTGCCAGTAGTATAGATCGGGGTGTTCCCTACAATGAGCAGTTCTTC. Amino acids: CASSIDRGVPYNEQFF.

This clone was picked up a small number of times. The genes are TRBV6-4 and TRBJ2-7, with D possibly matching TRBD1 (5 bases). The V end lost 3 bases, the J end lost 3 bases, and 18 bases lay between the germline ends. The CDR3 has 16 amino acids. Germline-derived CDR1 and CDR2 are MRHNA and SNTAGT. The CDR3 sequence: CASSEPRGNRNYEQYF. Here the CDR3 DNA reads TGTGCCAGCAGTGAACCCCGCGGTAACAGGAACTACGAGCAGTACTTC.

The rearrangement uses TRBV10-3 and TRBJ2-7, with D perhaps TRBD2 (6 bases). The CDR3 length is 14 residues. CDR1 and CDR2 from the germline V gene are ENHRY and SYGVKD. V lost 7 bases to trimming and J lost 0 bases, with 13 bases between them. CDR3 in amino acids: CAINTAGNSYEQYF. The DNA for the CDR3 is TGTGCCATCAATACCGCGGGAAACTCCTACGAGCAGTACTTC.

The chain is built from TRBV30 and TRBJ1-5; 9 bases align to TRBD1. Germline CDR1 GTSNPN, CDR2 SVGIG (reference sequence). V gave up 8 bases and J gave up 6 bases; unmatched junction bases: 8. This CDR3 spans 13 amino acids. In DNA, the CDR3 is TGTGCCACCTCCGGGACAGGGTTTCAGCCCCAGCATTTT. Encoded protein: CATSGTGFQPQHF. Supplemented by reference TRBV30 and TRBJ1-5, the full variable domain reads SQTIHQWPATLVQPVGSPLSLECTVEGTSNPNLYWYRQAAGRGLQLLFYSVGIGQISSEVPQNLSASRPQDRQFILSSKKLLLSDSGFYLCATSGTGFQPQHFGDGTRLSIL.

This sequence joins TRBV7-2 and TRBJ1-3, with D possibly matching TRBD1 (6 bases). The CDR3 covers 15 residues. V was trimmed by 1 base and J by 2 bases, leaving 9 bases between them. Germline CDR1 SGHTA, CDR2 FQGNSA. Here the CDR3 reads CASSLGPGAGNTIYF. CDR3 bases: TGTGCCAGCAGCTTAGGGCCAGGGGCTGGAAACACCATATATTTT.

The genes are TRBV14 and TRBJ2-2; 7 positions match TRBD2. Looked up from germline, CDR1 is SGHDN and CDR2 is FVKESK. The CDR3 is made up of 15 amino acids. The ends lost 9 bases at V and 0 bases at J; junction bases unmatched: 7. In DNA form, the CDR3 reads TGTGCCAGTAAGCGGGGTAGTACGAACACCGGGGAGCTGTTTTTT. It yields the protein CASKRGSTNTGELFF.